The 5 T cell receptor beta chains presented below share a single source sample, sequenced in a study of blood T cell repertoires in COVID-19. The method was immunoSEQ multiplex PCR; TCRdb's version includes in-frame clones alone and lacks a portion of them. Of some 250,000 clones in the sample, about 80% were seen once. The specimen sequenced was peripheral blood. These receptors came from a woman of 80 years or more with acute or convalescent COVID-19.

The chain uses TRBV3-1 (or the pseudogene TRBV3-2) and TRBJ2-2, with TRBD2 identical over 11 bases. The V gene end was trimmed by 2 bases and the J gene end by 5 bases; junction bases not matched to a gene: 7. Per the germline V gene, CDR1 is LGHDT and CDR2 is YNNKEL (reference sequence). This CDR3 comprises 17 residues. CDR3 amino acids: CASSQTLLAGETGELFF. CDR3 in DNA: TGTGCCAGCAGCCAAACGTTACTAGCGGGAGAGACCGGGGAGCTGTTTTTT.

This clone was counted only a few times. The CDR3 region has the DNA TGTGCCAGCAGCCAGGGCAGGAGGAGAACCGGGGAGCTGTTTTTT. Translation gives CASSQGRRRTGELFF. This chain links TRBV3-1 (or the pseudogene TRBV3-2) with TRBJ2-2, with D perhaps TRBD2 (5 bases). This CDR3 spans 15 amino acids. Germline assignment: CDR1 LGHDT and CDR2 YNNKEL (reference sequence). V dropped 3 bases and J dropped 5 bases, with 13 bases sitting between them.

As to this clone: Other DNA variants within this sample encode the same CDR3. This chain links TRBV19 with TRBJ2-7; the match to TRBD2 covers 11 bases. V lost 1 base, J lost 1 base, and 3 bases stayed unmatched. Looked up from germline, CDR1 is LNHDA and CDR2 is SQIVND (reference sequence). The CDR3 totals 16 residues. CDR3 in amino acids: CASSIAGTSGSYEQYF. DNA for the CDR3: TGTGCCAGTAGTATAGCCGGGACTAGCGGATCCTACGAGCAGTACTTC.

The sample holds many counts of this clone. The rearrangement joins TRBV2 to TRBJ2-5; tentative D call: TRBD2 (7 bases). The CDR3 loop spans 17 amino acids. V lost 3 bases and J 1 base, leaving 18 bases between the germline ends. From germline, CDR1 is SNHLY and CDR2 FYNNEI. This CDR3 reads CASSDLSGIGGQETQYF. The CDR3 nucleotides are TGTGCCAGCAGTGACCTCAGCGGGATAGGGGGCCAAGAGACCCAGTACTTC.

This clone was seen more than once but under ten times. The chain links TRBV2 to TRBJ1-4, with a tentative D call TRBD1 (6 bases). There are 15 residues in the CDR3. CDR1 and CDR2 (germline): SNHLY, FYNNEI. V was cut by 6 bases and J by 8 bases, with 19 bases left in between. Here the CDR3 reads CASRPDTGLGEKLFF. CDR3 nucleotide sequence: TGTGCCAGCAGACCCGATACAGGGTTGGGAGAAAAACTGTTTTTT.